Shown below are 28 T cell receptor beta chains from a single sample sequenced in a study of cytomegalovirus exposure and HLA in healthy donors. PCR involved 60 Vbeta and 13 Jbeta primers. The table came from immunoSEQ multiplex PCR; TCRdb's copy has only in-frame clones and leaves some out. The sample has more than 150,000 clones, 75% to 90% seen once. The sequencing sample was made of PBMCs. These receptors all come from a man between 18 and 29 years old in good health and CMV-seropositive.

This CDR3 reads CASSMTGDIQPQHF. In DNA, the CDR3 is TGTGCCAGCAGTATGACAGGGGATATTCAGCCCCAGCATTTT. The chain joins TRBV27 to TRBJ1-5; TRBD1 agrees at 8 bases. The CDR3 contains 14 residues. The junction had 6 bases not matched to a gene; V was cut back by 5 bases and J by 6 bases. Looked up from germline, CDR1 is MNHEY and CDR2 is SMNVEV (reference sequence).

The chain uses TRBV14 and TRBJ2-7; the D gene is possibly TRBD1 (6 bases). This CDR3 region has 15 residues. Germline CDR1 SGHDN, CDR2 FVKESK. V lost 0 bases to trimming and J lost 2 bases, with 11 bases between them. Here the CDR3 DNA reads TGTGCCAGCAGCCAAGACTCCGGGACACCCTACGAGCAGTACTTC. This translates into CASSQDSGTPYEQYF.

The rearrangement joins TRBV7-6 to TRBJ1-6; 7 bases line up with TRBD1. Germline-derived CDR1 and CDR2 are SGHVS and FNYEAQ. The CDR3 has 17 amino acids. The trim removed 0 bases at V and 4 bases at J, leaving 6 bases unmatched. In DNA form, the CDR3 reads TGTGCCAGCAGCTTAGCAACGGCAGGGGGGTATAATTCACCCCTCCACTTT. It specifies CASSLATAGGYNSPLHF.

V usage is TRBV6-1 and J usage is TRBJ1-1; 7 nucleotides agree with TRBD1. The CDR3 is 15 amino acids. The V gene's germline CDR1 is MNHNS and CDR2 SASEGT. The J segment lost 4 bases and the V segment lost 10 bases, leaving 15 bases of the junction unmatched. The CDR3, as DNA: TGTGCCACACTCCCCAGGGGGAAGCGGAGCACTGAAGCTTTCTTT. Protein: CATLPRGKRSTEAFF.

V and J are TRBV9 and TRBJ2-6; maybe TRBD1 (5 bases). Germline V CDR1 and CDR2: SGDLS, YYNGEE. The CDR3 length is 17 residues. The V and J ends lost 0 bases and 4 bases respectively, with 14 bases between them. The CDR3 DNA is TGTGCCAGCAGCGTAGCCAGAAGGACAACAGGGGCCAACGTCCTGACTTTC. Its translation is CASSVARRTTGANVLTF.

The rearrangement joins TRBV11-2 to TRBJ2-2; 7 positions agree with TRBD2. The germline CDR1 and CDR2 sequences are SGHAT and FQNNGV. The CDR3 has 18 residues. V lost 2 bases, J lost 7 bases, and 16 bases stayed unmatched. The CDR3 loop reads CASSLTSRRGTMGGELFF. For the CDR3, the DNA is TGTGCCAGCAGCTTAACATCAAGGCGGGGGACTATGGGCGGGGAGCTGTTTTTT.

The chain uses TRBV6-1 and TRBJ1-5; 7 bases match TRBD1. This CDR3 has 16 amino acids. J was trimmed by 7 bases and V by 4 bases; bases with no gene match: 13. From germline, CDR1 is MNHNS and CDR2 SASEGT. CDR3 nucleotide sequence: TGTGCCAGCAGTGGCGTTCGACAGGGAGAGGGACAGCCCCAGCATTTT. Its protein is CASSGVRQGEGQPQHF.

There are a few counts of this clone. The V call is TRBV7-2, the J call TRBJ2-1; 9 positions match TRBD2. The germline gives CDR1 SGHTA, CDR2 FQGNSA. Trimming took 4 bases from V and 4 from J; bases not matched to a gene: 5. This CDR3 is built from 15 residues. The CDR3 DNA sequence: TGTGCCAGCAGCTATAGCGGGGGACATTACAATGAGCAGTTCTTC. It codes for CASSYSGGHYNEQFF.

In this sample, this clone turned up a few times. V and J are TRBV4-1 and TRBJ1-2; D may be TRBD1 (6 bases). The CDR3 has 17 amino acids. Per the germline V gene, CDR1 is MGHRA and CDR2 is YSYEKL. V was pared by 0 bases and J by 4 bases, with 18 bases between. CDR3 amino acids: CASSQDLTGSPLYGYTF. The CDR3, as DNA: TGCGCCAGCAGCCAAGATCTGACAGGCTCTCCGCTCTATGGCTACACCTTC.

This clone has a single count. This chain connects TRBV9 to TRBJ1-2; a weak D match, TRBD1 (5 bases). In germline, CDR1 is SGDLS, CDR2 YYNGEE. The CDR3 extends over 15 amino acids. V gave up 5 bases and J gave up 9 bases, with 23 bases separating them. The CDR3 nucleotides are TGTGCCAGCAGTGAAAAACGATGGGGGGGGACGCGCTACACCTTC. This gives the protein CASSEKRWGGTRYTF.

V usage is TRBV4-2 and J usage is TRBJ2-7, with a possible D match to TRBD1 (6 bases). Germline values: CDR1 LGHNA, CDR2 YNFKEQ. The V gene lost 0 bases and the J gene lost 3 bases, with 12 bases spanning the gap. The CDR3 runs to 15 residues. The DNA for the CDR3 is TGTGCCAGCAGCCAAGACGGACAGAGAGTCTACGAGCAGTACTTC. Its protein is CASSQDGQRVYEQYF.

V and J are TRBV4-3 and TRBJ2-1, with a weak D call TRBD2 (7 bases). Germline CDR1 and CDR2: LGHNA and YSLEER. The germline V and J ends were trimmed by 1 base and 7 bases, with 14 bases remaining between them. The CDR3 contains 15 residues. CDR3: CASSQVGGAGNEQFF. The CDR3 region has the DNA TGCGCCAGCAGCCAAGTGGGGGGGGCGGGAAATGAGCAGTTCTTC.

The genes are TRBV18 and TRBJ2-2; 7 bases are shared with TRBD1. Trimming cost V 6 bases and J 4 bases; bases outside gene matches: 5. The V gene's germline CDR1 is KGHSH and CDR2 LQKENI. CDR3 length equals 14 residues. The CDR3 region has the DNA TGTGCCAGCTCGCCGGGACAGCGCACCGGGGAGCTGTTTTTT. This sequence encodes CASSPGQRTGELFF.

This chain joins TRBV29-1 and TRBJ1-2, with D possibly TRBD1 on 6 matching bases. V was cut by 4 bases and J by 5 bases, with 17 bases left in between. CDR3 length: 14 residues. Germline loops: CDR1 SQVTM, CDR2 ANQGSEA. CDR3 nucleotide sequence: TGCAGCGTTGTCCCCCCGGACAGCGAGTATGGCTACACCTTC. Its translation is CSVVPPDSEYGYTF.

The chain uses TRBV5-3 and TRBJ1-5; no clear D. TRBV5-3 has ORF status, its function being uncertain. Deletions cut 7 bases from V and 5 bases from J, with 16 bases between. The CDR3 contains 14 residues. The DNA of the CDR3 is TGTGCCAGAGGAGGGCGGCGAGATGATCAGCCCCAGCATTTT. It yields the protein CARGGRRDDQPQHF.

This rearrangement joins TRBV30 to TRBJ1-1; D gene uncertain. The V and J ends lost 2 bases and 4 bases respectively, with 11 bases between them. Germline V gene sequence: CDR1 GTSNPN, CDR2 SVGIG (reference sequence). The CDR3 is made up of 13 amino acids. The CDR3 here is CAWSTRVGTEAFF. The CDR3 DNA reads TGTGCCTGGAGTACGAGAGTCGGCACTGAAGCTTTCTTT.

The chain uses TRBV27 and TRBJ1-5, with TRBD1 identical over 12 bases. V was clipped by 6 bases and J by 7 bases; unmatched bases: 7. CDR3 length equals 15 residues. Germline V lookup: CDR1 MNHEY, CDR2 SMNVEV (reference sequence). The CDR3 reads CASRLGQGASQPQHF. The CDR3 DNA follows: TGTGCCAGCAGACTGGGACAGGGGGCGTCGCAGCCCCAGCATTTT.

J is TRBJ1-2 and V is TRBV5-1, with TRBD1 as a possible D gene (5 bases). CDR3 size: 12 residues. The V end was cut by 0 bases, the J end by 5 bases, with 5 bases between. Per the germline V gene, CDR1 is SGHRS and CDR2 is YFSETQ. The CDR3 region is CASSLEGYGYTF. The CDR3 bases are TGCGCCAGCAGCTTGGAGGGGTATGGCTACACCTTC.

This clone was detected only a few times. The chain links TRBV14 to TRBJ1-1; 10 bases are a match to TRBD1. Germline loops: CDR1 SGHDN, CDR2 FVKESK. Trimming cost V 4 bases and J 3 bases; bases outside gene matches: 5. The CDR3 has 15 residues. CDR3 region: CASSLRTGGDTEAFF. In nucleotides, the CDR3 is TGTGCCAGCAGCCTGAGGACAGGGGGGGACACTGAAGCTTTCTTT.

In its sample, this clone was seen a few times. V gene TRBV7-2 combines with J gene TRBJ1-6, with D perhaps matching TRBD1 (6 bases). CDR3 size: 14 residues. Germline V gene lookup returns CDR1 SGHTA and CDR2 FQGNSA. V was trimmed by 3 bases and J by 7 bases, leaving 10 bases between them. In DNA, the CDR3 is TGTGCCAGCAGCTTCCAGGGGTTGAATTCACCCCTCCACTTT. It encodes CASSFQGLNSPLHF.

The chain couples TRBV2 to TRBJ2-3; the match to TRBD2 covers 7 bases. Germline CDR1 SNHLY, CDR2 FYNNEI. The CDR3 covers 15 residues. The ends lost 3 bases at V and 3 bases at J; junction bases unmatched: 6. The CDR3, as DNA: TGTGCCAGCAGTGAGGCAGGGAGGGGTACAGATACGCAGTATTTT. It codes for CASSEAGRGTDTQYF.

The chain links TRBV18 to TRBJ1-3; possible D gene TRBD1, 5 bases. The germline CDR1 and CDR2 sequences are KGHSH and LQKENI. Trimming removed 6 bases from V and 7 bases from J, with 13 bases in between. The length of the CDR3 is 13 residues. CDR3 region: CASSPRPGNTIYF. The CDR3 DNA reads TGTGCCAGCTCTCCTAGACCAGGGAACACCATATATTTT. The complete variable domain, with remaining parts taken from reference TRBV18 and TRBJ1-3, reads NAGVMQNPRHLVRRRGQEARLRCSPMKGHSHVYWYRQLPEEGLKFMVYLQKENIIDESGMPKERFSAEFPKEGPSILRIQQVVRGDSAAYFCASSPRPGNTIYFGEGSWLTVV.

The chain combines TRBV18 with TRBJ2-4, with TRBD2 matching over 14 bases. The CDR3 has 21 residues. Trimming took 2 bases from V and 5 from J; bases not matched to a gene: 17. Germline V gene data show CDR1 as KGHSH and CDR2 as LQKENI. The CDR3 DNA reads as TGTGCCAGCTCACCAAGGGGACTAGCGGGGGCCGCGTGGGCCCAAGAAAACATTCAGTACTTC. It yields the protein CASSPRGLAGAAWAQENIQYF.

CDR3 bases: TGCGCCAGCAGCTTATCAGCTAACTATGGCTACACCTTC. The encoded protein is CASSLSANYGYTF. The chain combines TRBV5-1 with TRBJ1-2; the D is unclear. This CDR3 comprises 13 residues. V lost 2 bases, J lost 0 bases, and 5 bases lay in between. The germline V gene encodes CDR1 SGHRS and CDR2 YFSETQ.

The chain employs TRBV2 and TRBJ2-3; 9 bases fit TRBD2. The length of the CDR3 is 14 residues. Germline V gene data show CDR1 as SNHLY and CDR2 as FYNNEI. V shed 8 bases and J 0 bases; nucleotides not matched to a gene: 3. The CDR3 nucleotides read TGTGCCAGCGCGGGGGGGCCAAGCACAGATACGCAGTATTTT. It translates to CASAGGPSTDTQYF.

The V gene is TRBV4-1, the J gene TRBJ2-7, with D tentatively TRBD1 (5 bases). Trimming pared 0 bases from V and 2 bases from J, leaving 17 bases between. This CDR3 contains 17 residues. Per germline, CDR1 MGHRA and CDR2 YSYEKL. CDR3 sequence: CASSQEGATGDTYEQYF. CDR3 nucleotide sequence: TGCGCCAGCAGCCAAGAAGGAGCAACAGGCGATACCTACGAGCAGTACTTC.

CDR3 DNA sequence: TGTGCCACATCGTCAGGGCTCTCTGGAAACACCATATATTTT. It specifies CATSSGLSGNTIYF. The rearrangement joins TRBV27 to TRBJ1-3, with D tentatively TRBD1 (5 bases). The CDR3 has 14 amino acids. Germline values: CDR1 MNHEY, CDR2 SMNVEV (reference sequence). Trimming removed 10 bases from V and 0 bases from J, with 13 bases in between.

The rearrangement joins TRBV28 to TRBJ2-5; 9 bases map to TRBD1. The germline CDR1 and CDR2 sequences are MDHEN and SYDVKM. V lost 5 bases to trimming and J lost 4 bases; unmatched junction nucleotides: 14. The CDR3 totals 17 residues. CDR3 loop: CASSARFPGQGGETQYF. The DNA for the CDR3 is TGTGCCAGCAGTGCCCGATTTCCGGGACAGGGAGGAGAGACCCAGTACTTC.